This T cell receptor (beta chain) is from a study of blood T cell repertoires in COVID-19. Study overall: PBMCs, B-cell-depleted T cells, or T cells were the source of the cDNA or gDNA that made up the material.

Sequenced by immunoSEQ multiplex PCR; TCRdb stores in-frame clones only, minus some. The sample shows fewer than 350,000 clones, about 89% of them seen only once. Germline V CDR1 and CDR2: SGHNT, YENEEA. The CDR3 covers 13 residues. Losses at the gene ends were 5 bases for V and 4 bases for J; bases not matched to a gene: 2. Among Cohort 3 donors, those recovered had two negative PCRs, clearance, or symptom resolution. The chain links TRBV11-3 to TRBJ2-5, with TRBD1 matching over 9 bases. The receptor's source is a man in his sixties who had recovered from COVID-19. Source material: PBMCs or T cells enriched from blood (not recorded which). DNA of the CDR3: TGTGCCAGCAGCGGGACAGGGCGAGAGACCCAGTACTTC. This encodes CASSGTGRETQYF.